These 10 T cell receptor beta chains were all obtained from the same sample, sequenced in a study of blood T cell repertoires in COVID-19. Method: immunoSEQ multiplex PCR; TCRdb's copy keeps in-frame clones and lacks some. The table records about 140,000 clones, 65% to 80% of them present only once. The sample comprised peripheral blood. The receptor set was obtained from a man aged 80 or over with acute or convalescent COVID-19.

The CDR3 here is CASSGGQKNIQYF. The CDR3, as DNA: TGTGCCAGCAGTGGGGGACAGAAAAACATTCAGTACTTC. The chain links TRBV7-9 to TRBJ2-4; 7 nucleotides agree with TRBD1. Germline assignment: CDR1 SEHNR and CDR2 FQNEAQ (reference sequence). Trimming cost V 6 bases and J 4 bases; bases outside gene matches: 3. The CDR3 covers 13 residues.

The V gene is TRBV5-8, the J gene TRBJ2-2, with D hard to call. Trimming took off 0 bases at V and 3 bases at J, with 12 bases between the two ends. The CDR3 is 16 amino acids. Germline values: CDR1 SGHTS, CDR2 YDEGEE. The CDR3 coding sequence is TGTGCCAGCAGCTTGGTTCGTTGGGCCGACACCGGGGAGCTGTTTTTT. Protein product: CASSLVRWADTGELFF.

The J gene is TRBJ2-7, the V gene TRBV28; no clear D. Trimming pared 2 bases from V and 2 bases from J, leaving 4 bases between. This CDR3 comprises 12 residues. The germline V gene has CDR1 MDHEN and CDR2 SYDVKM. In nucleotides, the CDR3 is TGTGCCAGCAGTTTACGCGCCTACGAGCAGTACTTC. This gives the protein CASSLRAYEQYF.

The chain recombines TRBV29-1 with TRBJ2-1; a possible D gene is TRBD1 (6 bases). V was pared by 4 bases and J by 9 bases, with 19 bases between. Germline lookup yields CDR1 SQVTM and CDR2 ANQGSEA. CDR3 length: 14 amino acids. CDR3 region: CSVGALGALREQFF. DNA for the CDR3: TGCAGCGTTGGAGCATTGGGGGCTTTACGTGAGCAGTTCTTC.

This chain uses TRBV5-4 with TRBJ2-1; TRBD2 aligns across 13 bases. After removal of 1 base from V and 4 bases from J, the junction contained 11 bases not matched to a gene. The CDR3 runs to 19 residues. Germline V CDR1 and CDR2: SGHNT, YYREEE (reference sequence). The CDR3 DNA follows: TGTGCCAGCAGCTTGCCCTTGGTACTAGCGGGGGGGCGTTACAATGAGCAGTTCTTC. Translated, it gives CASSLPLVLAGGRYNEQFF.

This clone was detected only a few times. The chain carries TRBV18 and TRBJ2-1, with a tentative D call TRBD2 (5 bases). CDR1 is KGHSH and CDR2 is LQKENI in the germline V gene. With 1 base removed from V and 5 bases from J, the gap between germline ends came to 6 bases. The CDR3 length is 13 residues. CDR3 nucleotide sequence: TGTGCCAGCTCACCACGGGGAGACAATGAGCAGTTCTTC. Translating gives CASSPRGDNEQFF.

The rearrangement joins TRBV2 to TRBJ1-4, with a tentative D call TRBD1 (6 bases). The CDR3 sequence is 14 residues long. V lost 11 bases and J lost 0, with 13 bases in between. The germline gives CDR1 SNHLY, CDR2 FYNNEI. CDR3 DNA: TGTGCCTCAGAGGGGGGGGCAACTAATGAAAAACTGTTTTTT. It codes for CASEGGATNEKLFF.

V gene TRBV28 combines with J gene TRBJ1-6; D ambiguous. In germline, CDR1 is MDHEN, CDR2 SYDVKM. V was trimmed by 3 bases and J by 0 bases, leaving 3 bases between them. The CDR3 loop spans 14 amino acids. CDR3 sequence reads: CASSFRSYNSPLHF. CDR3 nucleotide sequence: TGTGCCAGCAGTTTTCGCTCCTATAATTCACCCCTCCACTTT.

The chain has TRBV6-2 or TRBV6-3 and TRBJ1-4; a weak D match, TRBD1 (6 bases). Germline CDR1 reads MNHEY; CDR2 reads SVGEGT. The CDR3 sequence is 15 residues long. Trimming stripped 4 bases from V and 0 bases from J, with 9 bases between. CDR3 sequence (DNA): TGTGCCAGCAGTTCAGGACAGACAACTAATGAAAAACTGTTTTTT. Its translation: CASSSGQTTNEKLFF.

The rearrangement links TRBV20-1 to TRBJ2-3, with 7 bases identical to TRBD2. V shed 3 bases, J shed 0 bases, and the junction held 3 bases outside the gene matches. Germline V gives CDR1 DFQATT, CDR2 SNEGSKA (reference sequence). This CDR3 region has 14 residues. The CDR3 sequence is CSASNSGSTDTQYF. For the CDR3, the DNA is TGCAGTGCTAGTAATAGCGGGAGCACAGATACGCAGTATTTT.